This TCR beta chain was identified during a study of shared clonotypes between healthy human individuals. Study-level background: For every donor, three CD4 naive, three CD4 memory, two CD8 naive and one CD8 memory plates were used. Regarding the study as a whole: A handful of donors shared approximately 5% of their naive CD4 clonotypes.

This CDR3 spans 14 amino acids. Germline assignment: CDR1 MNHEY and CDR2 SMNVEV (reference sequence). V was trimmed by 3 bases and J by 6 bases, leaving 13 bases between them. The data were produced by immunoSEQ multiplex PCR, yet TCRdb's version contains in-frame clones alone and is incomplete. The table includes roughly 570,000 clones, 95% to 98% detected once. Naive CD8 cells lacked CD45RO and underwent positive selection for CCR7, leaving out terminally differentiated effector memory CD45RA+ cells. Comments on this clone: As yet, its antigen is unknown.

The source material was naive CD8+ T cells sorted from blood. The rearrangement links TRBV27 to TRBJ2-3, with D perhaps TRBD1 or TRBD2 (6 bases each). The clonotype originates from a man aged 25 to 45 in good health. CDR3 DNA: TGTGCCAGCAGTTTTTACCGGGGGCGCGATACGCAGTATTTT. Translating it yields CASSFYRGRDTQYF.